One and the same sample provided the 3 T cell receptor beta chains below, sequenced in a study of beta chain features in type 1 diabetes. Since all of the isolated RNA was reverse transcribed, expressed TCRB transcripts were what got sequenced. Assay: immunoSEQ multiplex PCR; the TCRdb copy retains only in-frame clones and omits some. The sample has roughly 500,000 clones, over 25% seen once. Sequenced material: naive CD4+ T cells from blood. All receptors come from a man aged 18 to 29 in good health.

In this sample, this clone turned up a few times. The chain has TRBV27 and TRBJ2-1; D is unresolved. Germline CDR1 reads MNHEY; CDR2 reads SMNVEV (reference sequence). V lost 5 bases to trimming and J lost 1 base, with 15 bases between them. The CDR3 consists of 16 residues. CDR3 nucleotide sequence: TGTGCCAGCAGTCTTCTTAGGACCCATTCCTACAATGAGCAGTTCTTC. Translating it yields CASSLLRTHSYNEQFF.

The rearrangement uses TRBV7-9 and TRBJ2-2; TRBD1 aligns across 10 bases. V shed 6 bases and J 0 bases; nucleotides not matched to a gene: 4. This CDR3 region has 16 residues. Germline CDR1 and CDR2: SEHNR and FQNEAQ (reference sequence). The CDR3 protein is CASSWGQGTNTGELFF. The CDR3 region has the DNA TGTGCCAGCAGTTGGGGACAGGGGACGAACACCGGGGAGCTGTTTTTT.

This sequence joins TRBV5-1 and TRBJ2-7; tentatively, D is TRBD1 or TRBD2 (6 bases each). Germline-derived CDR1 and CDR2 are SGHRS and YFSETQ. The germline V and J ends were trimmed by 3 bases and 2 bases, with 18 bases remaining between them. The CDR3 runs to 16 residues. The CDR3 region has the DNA TGCGCCAGCAGCTACACACGGAGGGGGGACACCTACGAGCAGTACTTC. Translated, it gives CASSYTRRGDTYEQYF.